Detailed here is one TCR beta chain. Constant-region reverse primers amplified full-length variable regions, followed by semi-nested Nested Universal Primer A PCR. TCRdb redid the calling of the 5' RACE reads with MiXCR, one entry per CDR3 protein. The sample shows 9,500 to 15,000 distinct CDR3 sequences, 51% of them seen only once. Tregs were sorted as CD4+CD25+CD127-/low cells. The clonotype was recovered from a female donor with breast cancer. The sample was tumor-infiltrating Tregs sorted from the breast tumor.

The CDR3 DNA reads TGCGCCAGCAGCCAAGATGACTCCCTCGGGGCCAACGTCCTGACTTTC. This sequence encodes CASSQDDSLGANVLTF. The chain joins TRBV4-3 to TRBJ2-6; D not resolved. Looked up from germline, CDR1 is LGHNA and CDR2 is YSLEER. V was pared by 0 bases and J by 4 bases, with 10 bases between. CDR3 length: 16 residues.